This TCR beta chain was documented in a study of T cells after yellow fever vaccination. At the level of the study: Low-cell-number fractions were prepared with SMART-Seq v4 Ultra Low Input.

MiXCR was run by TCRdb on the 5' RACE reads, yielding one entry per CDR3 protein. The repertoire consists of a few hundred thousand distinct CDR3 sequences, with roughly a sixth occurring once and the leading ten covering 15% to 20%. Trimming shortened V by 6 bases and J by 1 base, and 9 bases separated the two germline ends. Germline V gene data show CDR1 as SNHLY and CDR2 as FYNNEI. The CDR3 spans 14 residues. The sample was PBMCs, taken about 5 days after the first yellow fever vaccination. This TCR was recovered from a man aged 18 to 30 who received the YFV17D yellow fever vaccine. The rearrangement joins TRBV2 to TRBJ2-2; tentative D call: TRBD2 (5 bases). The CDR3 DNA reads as TGTGCCAGCAGCGGGGAGCTGAACACCGGGGAGCTGTTTTTT. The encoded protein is CASSGELNTGELFF.